Listed below are T cell receptor beta chains from one sample, sequenced in a study of glioma-infiltrating T cells after dendritic cell vaccination. Repertoires were generated with immunoSEQ multiplex PCR, while TCRdb's copy carries only in-frame clones and drops some. The sample includes roughly 83,000 clones, 80% to 90% of them seen just once. Sequenced material: blood, taken before dendritic cell vaccination. These receptors all stem from a human donor with glioblastoma. CDR3s include the opening cysteine and the closing phenylalanine or tryptophan. The order of the fields is V gene, clone size, J gene, D gene, CDR3 length, CDR3 DNA, CDR3 protein. A D gene is named only where the DNA matches it firmly. Not all rows give a size; the values are once, few, many and, for expanded clones, a class.

>TRBV4-1|.|TRBJ2-3|TRBD2|16
TGCGCCAGCAGCCAAGATCGAGGGAGGGCCTCAGATACGCAGTATTTT
CASSQDRGRASDTQYF
>TRBV6-5|.|TRBJ2-1|TRBD1|15
TGTGCCAGCAGACAATACAGGGGCCCCTACAATGAGCAGTTCTTC
CASRQYRGPYNEQFF
>TRBV2|once|TRBJ1-6|.|16
TGTGCCAGCAACCTCAGAGGCGGCAGAGATAATTCACCCCTCCACTTT
CASNLRGGRDNSPLHF
>TRBV18|.|TRBJ2-7|TRBD1|17
TGTGCCAGCTCACCGGGGACAGGAGGATACCGAGCCTACGAGCAGTACTTC
CASSPGTGGYRAYEQYF
>TRBV7-2|.|TRBJ1-4|.|15
TGTGCCAGCCGGCGGGGGGTTGCAACTAATGAAAAACTGTTTTTT
CASRRGVATNEKLFF
>TRBV11-2|once|TRBJ2-7|TRBD2|16
TGTGCCAGCAGCACTTTAGCGGGAGTGGGGTCCTACGAGCAGTACTTC
CASSTLAGVGSYEQYF
>TRBV6-1|.|TRBJ2-1|TRBD2|17
TGTGCCAGCAGTGAATGGGGACTAGCGGGGCACTACAATGAGCAGTTCTTC
CASSEWGLAGHYNEQFF
>TRBV5-1|.|TRBJ1-1|TRBD1|15
TGCGCCAGCAGCACGACAGGGGGCGCGGGGACTGAAGCTTTCTTT
CASSTTGGAGTEAFF
>TRBV2|.|TRBJ2-1|TRBD1|12
TGTGCCAGCAGTAAAGGGGGCTATGAGCAGTTCTTC
CASSKGGYEQFF
>TRBV6-5|.|TRBJ2-7|.|14
TGTGCCAGCAGTAATCCGGGCTCGCGGGACGAGCAGTACTTC
CASSNPGSRDEQYF
>TRBV28|.|TRBJ2-7|TRBD2|15
TGTGCCAGCAGTCCTAGCGGGGGGGCGGGCTACGAGCAGTACTTC
CASSPSGGAGYEQYF
>TRBV4-1|.|TRBJ2-2|.|15
TGCGCCAGCAGCCAAGAGGTAGGGGCCGCCGGGGAGCTGTTTTTT
CASSQEVGAAGELFF
>TRBV7-9|.|TRBJ2-1|.|15
TGTGCCAGCAGCTCCCCGGGACAATCCTACAATGAGCAGTTCTTC
CASSSPGQSYNEQFF
>TRBV6-5|few|TRBJ2-7|TRBD2|16
TGTGCCAGCAGTTACACCGGACTAGCGGGAGGCTACGAGCAGTACTTC
CASSYTGLAGGYEQYF
>TRBV10-3|.|TRBJ2-7|TRBD1|12
TGTGCCATCAACCGACAGGGGGGGGAGGAGTACTTC
CAINRQGGEEYF
>TRBV6-5|.|TRBJ2-1|.|12
TGTGCCAGCAGTTACTCCCGCAATGAGCAGTTCTTC
CASSYSRNEQFF
>TRBV5-1|.|TRBJ2-7|.|13
TGCGCCAGCAGCTCAGACAGGAGCTACGAGCAGTACTTC
CASSSDRSYEQYF
>TRBV4-1|few|TRBJ1-3|.|14
TGCGCCAGCAGCCAAGTACAGCCTGGAAACACCATATATTTT
CASSQVQPGNTIYF
>TRBV6-5|.|TRBJ2-1|TRBD2|15
TGTGCCAGCAGCCGCGACGCTAGCGGTTACAATGAGCAGTTCTTC
CASSRDASGYNEQFF
>TRBV28|.|TRBJ2-2|.|16
TGTGCCAGCAGTCCCCCGGTGACAGGTCATACCGGGGAGCTGTTTTTT
CASSPPVTGHTGELFF
>TRBV5-1|.|TRBJ2-7|.|16
TGCGCCAGCAGCTGGGAGGGGGGGTACTACACCTACGAGCAGTACTTC
CASSWEGGYYTYEQYF
>TRBV5-4|.|TRBJ2-2|.|15
TGTGCCAGCAGCTTTGTCCAGGGTGTCACCGGGGAGCTGTTTTTT
CASSFVQGVTGELFF
>TRBV5-4|.|TRBJ2-1|.|17
TGTGCCAGCAGCTTGGCCGGGCGGGGGCCCTCCTACAATGAGCAGTTCTTC
CASSLAGRGPSYNEQFF
>TRBV6-5|once|TRBJ2-5|.|15
TGTGCCAGCAGTTACTCGAATCGGGGAGAAGAGACCCAGTACTTC
CASSYSNRGEETQYF
>TRBV27|.|TRBJ1-2|.|14
TGTGCCAGCAGTTTATGGTCAGGGGAAGGGGGCTACACCTTC
CASSLWSGEGGYTF
>TRBV6-4|.|TRBJ2-1|TRBD2|15
TGTGCCAGCAGTGTAACTAGCGGGGCTTCGGATGAGCAGTTCTTC
CASSVTSGASDEQFF
>TRBV27|.|TRBJ2-1|TRBD2|15
TGTGCCAGCACTGGCGGGGGTGGGTCCTACAATGAGCAGTTCTTC
CASTGGGGSYNEQFF
>TRBV7-2|.|TRBJ2-3|TRBD2|18
TGTGCCAGCAGCTGGCCGAGCGGGGGGTCGATTAACACAGATACGCAGTATTTT
CASSWPSGGSINTDTQYF
>TRBV11-2|.|TRBJ2-3|TRBD2|16
TGTGCCAGCAGCGAAAGACTAGCGGGAGAGACAGATACGCAGTATTTT
CASSERLAGETDTQYF
>TRBV4-1|.|TRBJ1-3|TRBD1|21
TGCGCCAGCAGCCAAGGACTGGGACAGGGCGTTCCTCCTCACTCTGGAAACACCATATATTTT
CASSQGLGQGVPPHSGNTIYF
>TRBV7-9|.|TRBJ2-5|.|13
TGTGCCAGCAGCTTTCGGGAATTGGAGACCCAGTACTTC
CASSFRELETQYF
>TRBV4-1|.|TRBJ2-7|TRBD2|14
TGCGCCAGCAGCCAAGGGACGGGAGGCAACGAGCAGTACTTC
CASSQGTGGNEQYF
>TRBV7-3|.|TRBJ1-6|TRBD1|16
TGTGCCAGCAGCTTAATCACAGGGGCGGTTAATTCACCCCTCCACTTT
CASSLITGAVNSPLHF
>TRBV5-4|.|TRBJ1-2|TRBD1|15
TGTGCCAGCAGCACCCAAGGGACAGGGAGAGATGGCTACACCTTC
CASSTQGTGRDGYTF
>TRBV18|.|TRBJ1-1|.|18
TGTGCCAGCTCACTCACCACAGTGGCCGGGACAAGGAACACTGAAGCTTTCTTT
CASSLTTVAGTRNTEAFF
>TRBV9|.|TRBJ2-1|.|14
TGTGCCAGCAGCGTGGGCAGCCTCTACAATGAGCAGTTCTTC
CASSVGSLYNEQFF
>TRBV7-8|.|TRBJ1-1|.|18
TGTGCCAGCAGCCCCCGACTCAGGGTCCTGGGGCAAAACACTGAAGCTTTCTTT
CASSPRLRVLGQNTEAFF
>TRBV5-4|.|TRBJ1-4|.|16
TGTGCCAGCAGCTTGGCCCCGGGCAGGGCGTCGGAAAAACTGTTTTTT
CASSLAPGRASEKLFF
>TRBV19|.|TRBJ2-7|.|13
TGTGCCAGTAGTCCCGGAGGAGATTACGAGCAGTACTTC
CASSPGGDYEQYF
>TRBV29-1|.|TRBJ2-7|.|14
TGCAGCGTTGGTTCCCAGGGTGTCACCTACGAGCAGTACTTC
CSVGSQGVTYEQYF
>TRBV6-5|once|TRBJ2-7|.|11
TGTGCCAGCAAAGATCTATACGAGCAGTACTTC
CASKDLYEQYF
>TRBV9|.|TRBJ2-3|.|13
TGTGCCAGCAGCGTTTCAGGCACAGATACGCAGTATTTT
CASSVSGTDTQYF
>TRBV11-1|once|TRBJ1-3|.|13
TGTGCCAGCAGCTTCCGGTCTGGAAACACCATATATTTT
CASSFRSGNTIYF
>TRBV27|.|TRBJ2-4|TRBD2|16
TGTGCCAGCAGTTTAGCGGGAGGGGGATCCAAAAACATTCAGTACTTC
CASSLAGGGSKNIQYF
>TRBV28|.|TRBJ1-2|TRBD1|15
TGTGCCAGCAGGTCCCCGGGACAGGGGGTGGGTGGCTACACCTTC
CASRSPGQGVGGYTF
>TRBV13|.|TRBJ2-7|.|12
TGTGCCAGCAGCTCAGCGACGGGCGAGCAGTACTTC
CASSSATGEQYF
>TRBV5-4|.|TRBJ2-7|.|14
TGTGCCAGCAGCTTTATAGGGGATCGCTACGAGCAGTACTTC
CASSFIGDRYEQYF
>TRBV9|.|TRBJ1-1|TRBD1|16
TGTGCCAGCAGCGTAGGATCCCCCGGACAGGGGGCCGAAGCTTTCTTT
CASSVGSPGQGAEAFF
>TRBV5-8|.|TRBJ1-4|.|15
TGTGCCAGCAGCTTGGAGGACAGAGAGGGTGAAAAACTGTTTTTT
CASSLEDREGEKLFF